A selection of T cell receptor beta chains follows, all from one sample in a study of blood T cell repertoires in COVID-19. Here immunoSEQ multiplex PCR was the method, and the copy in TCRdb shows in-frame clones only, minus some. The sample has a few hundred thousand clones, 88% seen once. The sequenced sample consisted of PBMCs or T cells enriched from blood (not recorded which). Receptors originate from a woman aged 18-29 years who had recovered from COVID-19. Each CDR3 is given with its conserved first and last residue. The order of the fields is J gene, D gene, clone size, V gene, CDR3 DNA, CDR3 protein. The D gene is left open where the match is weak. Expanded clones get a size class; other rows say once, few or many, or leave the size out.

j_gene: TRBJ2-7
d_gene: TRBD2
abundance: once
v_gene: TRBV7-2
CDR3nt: TGTGCCAGCAGCTTGGGGCCAGCGGGGGGGTTGTACGAGCAGTACTTC
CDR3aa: CASSLGPAGGLYEQYF

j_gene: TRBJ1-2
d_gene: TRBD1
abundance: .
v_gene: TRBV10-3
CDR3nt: TGTGCCATCAGTGAGCAGAAGGGACAGAATCTACTCACCTTC
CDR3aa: CAISEQKGQNLLTF

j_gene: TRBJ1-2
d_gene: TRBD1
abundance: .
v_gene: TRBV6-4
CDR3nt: TGTGCCAGCACGAAGGACAGGGGGAGCTATGGCTACACCTTC
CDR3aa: CASTKDRGSYGYTF

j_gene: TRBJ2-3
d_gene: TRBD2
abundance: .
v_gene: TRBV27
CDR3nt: TGTGCCAGTGGGGGGGGGAGCACAGATACGCAGTATTTT
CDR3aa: CASGGGSTDTQYF

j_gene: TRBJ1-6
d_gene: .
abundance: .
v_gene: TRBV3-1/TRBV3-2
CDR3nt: TGTGCCAGCAGCCAGGACTTCGGCAGTAAAAGACCTTTTTCACCCCTCCACTTT
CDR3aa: CASSQDFGSKRPFSPLHF

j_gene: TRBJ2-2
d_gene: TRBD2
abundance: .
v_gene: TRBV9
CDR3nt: TGTGCCAGCAGCATCCGCGGGGGGGGTGTCACCGGGGAGCTGTTTTTT
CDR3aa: CASSIRGGGVTGELFF

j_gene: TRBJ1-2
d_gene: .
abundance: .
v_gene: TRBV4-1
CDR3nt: TGCGCCAGCAGCCTCTACGCACAGGGCCGGTATGGCTACACCTTC
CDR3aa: CASSLYAQGRYGYTF

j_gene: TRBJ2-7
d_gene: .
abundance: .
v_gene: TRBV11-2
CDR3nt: TGTGCCAGCGTCACGGGGCTAGCGCCCCACGAGCAGTACTTC
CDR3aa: CASVTGLAPHEQYF

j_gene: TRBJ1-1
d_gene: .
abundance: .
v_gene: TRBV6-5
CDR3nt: TGTGCCAGCAGGATAAGGGGAGGGGGTGAAGCTTTCTTT
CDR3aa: CASRIRGGGEAFF

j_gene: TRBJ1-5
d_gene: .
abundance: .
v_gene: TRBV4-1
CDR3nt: TGCGCCAGCAGCCAAGTTGTGGACAGCCGCAATCAGCCCCAGCATTTT
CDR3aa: CASSQVVDSRNQPQHF

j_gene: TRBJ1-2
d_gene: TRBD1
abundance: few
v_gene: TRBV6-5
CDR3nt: TGTGCCAGCAGTTACGGGGACAGTAATCACTACACCTTC
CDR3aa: CASSYGDSNHYTF

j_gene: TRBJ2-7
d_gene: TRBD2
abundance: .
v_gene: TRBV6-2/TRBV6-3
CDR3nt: TGTGCCAGCAGTTTCTGGACTAGCGGCTTCTACGAGCAGTACTTC
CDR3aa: CASSFWTSGFYEQYF

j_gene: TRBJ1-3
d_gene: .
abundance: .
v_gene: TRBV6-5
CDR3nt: TGTGCCAGCAGAGGTGGGGGGGCTGGAAACACCATATATTTT
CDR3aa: CASRGGGAGNTIYF

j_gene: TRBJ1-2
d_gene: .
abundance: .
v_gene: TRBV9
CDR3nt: TGTGCCAGCAAAGGGGGGGACTATGGCTACACCTTC
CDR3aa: CASKGGDYGYTF